The clone carrying this TCR beta chain has just a few counts. The antigen remains unidentified. Unfractionated whole blood yielded the extracted total RNA. Unique molecular identifiers were linked by the library to individual cDNA molecules. As handled by the study authors: TCRs per sample had a median of around 100,000 and ranged from about 20,000 to 750,000. TCRdb independently ran MiXCR on the reads; one entry per CDR3 protein. None of the V and J calls come from the authors' own analysis; TCRdb made them. The sample carries 100,000 to 150,000 distinct CDR3 sequences, 6.5% to 10% recorded once. Trimming removed 6 bases from V and 7 bases from J; junction bases left unmatched: 10. Germline assignment: CDR1 DFQATT and CDR2 SNEGSKA (reference sequence). The CDR3 sequence is 14 residues long. This record belongs to a study of human T cells and chemical hapten exposure. Overall study context: The variation in per-sample TCR yields arose mainly from small differences in pooled library volumes. Study conclusions and caveats: Unchanged with DPC sensitization were TCRs above 1 in 1000 frequency.

The gene calls are TRBV20-1 and TRBJ2-1; 9 nucleotides align to TRBD2. Material for sequencing was whole blood. The receptor's source is a human donor in good health. Some clones in this sample may be carry-over from other donors' samples. This chain's CDR3 is CSAGSGGTWNEQFF. The CDR3 nucleotides read TGCAGTGCCGGAAGCGGGGGGACTTGGAATGAGCAGTTCTTC.